This is a list of T cell receptor beta chains from one sample in a study of control samples from healthy donors and cancer patients. Only in-frame clones appear in the TCRdb table, and some are missing; sequencing was by immunoSEQ multiplex PCR. Counted here are about 55,000 clones, about 96% occurring once; the ten biggest clones make up 0.9% to 1.2%. The sample comprised blood. All receptors derive from a woman aged 18-29 years in good health. Both conserved end residues are part of each CDR3. Each record gives: clone size, D gene, J gene, V gene, CDR3 protein, CDR3 DNA. A D gene is named only where the DNA matches it firmly. Where a row states a size, it is once, few, many or the class of an expanded clone; other rows omit it.

clone_size: few
d_call: TRBD1
j_call: TRBJ1-5
v_call: TRBV27
cdr3_aa: CASSWTGGANQPQHF
cdr3_nt: TGTGCCAGCAGCTGGACAGGGGGAGCGAATCAGCCCCAGCATTTT

clone_size: NA
d_call: NA
j_call: TRBJ2-5
v_call: TRBV30
cdr3_aa: CAWSVPNQETQYF
cdr3_nt: TGTGCCTGGAGTGTCCCGAACCAAGAGACCCAGTACTTC

clone_size: NA
d_call: TRBD1
j_call: TRBJ2-5
v_call: TRBV2
cdr3_aa: CASTRQGAQGETQYF
cdr3_nt: TGTGCCAGCACCCGACAGGGGGCGCAGGGGGAGACCCAGTACTTC

clone_size: NA
d_call: NA
j_call: TRBJ2-1
v_call: TRBV7-2
cdr3_aa: CASSRDIPRGSYNEQFF
cdr3_nt: TGTGCCAGCAGCCGGGACATTCCCCGCGGCTCCTACAATGAGCAGTTCTTC

clone_size: once
d_call: TRBD2
j_call: TRBJ2-5
v_call: TRBV5-1
cdr3_aa: CASSLGGGGPNF
cdr3_nt: TGCGCCAGCAGCTTGGGGGGCGGGGGTCCCAACTTC

clone_size: NA
d_call: NA
j_call: TRBJ2-7
v_call: TRBV7-9
cdr3_aa: CASSLEQGIAYEQYF
cdr3_nt: TGTGCCAGCAGCTTAGAACAGGGAATAGCCTACGAGCAGTACTTC

clone_size: once
d_call: TRBD1
j_call: TRBJ2-3
v_call: TRBV2
cdr3_aa: CASSKGQGKTDTQYF
cdr3_nt: TGTGCCAGCAGCAAGGGACAGGGTAAAACAGATACGCAGTATTTT

clone_size: NA
d_call: NA
j_call: TRBJ1-1
v_call: TRBV15
cdr3_aa: CATSRWGTAVTEAFF
cdr3_nt: TGTGCCACCAGCAGATGGGGGACGGCCGTTACTGAAGCTTTCTTT

clone_size: NA
d_call: NA
j_call: TRBJ2-3
v_call: TRBV6-4
cdr3_aa: CASSDTPTDTQYF
cdr3_nt: TGTGCCAGCAGTGACACCCCCACAGATACGCAATATTTT

clone_size: NA
d_call: TRBD1
j_call: TRBJ1-6
v_call: TRBV5-6
cdr3_aa: CASSWRDRMNSPLHF
cdr3_nt: TGTGCCAGCAGCTGGAGGGACAGGATGAATTCACCCCTCCACTTT

clone_size: NA
d_call: NA
j_call: TRBJ1-1
v_call: TRBV6-5
cdr3_aa: CASRDRGVSEAFF
cdr3_nt: TGTGCCAGCAGAGACCGAGGAGTTTCTGAAGCTTTCTTT

clone_size: once
d_call: TRBD2
j_call: TRBJ2-5
v_call: TRBV4-3
cdr3_aa: CASSQDMSGGWETQYF
cdr3_nt: TGCGCCAGCAGCCAAGATATGAGCGGGGGGTGGGAGACCCAGTACTTC

clone_size: NA
d_call: TRBD1
j_call: TRBJ1-2
v_call: TRBV18
cdr3_aa: CASSADRDYGYTF
cdr3_nt: TGTGCCAGCTCAGCCGACAGGGACTATGGCTACACCTTC

clone_size: once
d_call: TRBD2
j_call: TRBJ2-1
v_call: TRBV19
cdr3_aa: CASRGLAGGHNEQFF
cdr3_nt: TGTGCCAGTAGGGGACTAGCGGGGGGCCACAATGAGCAGTTCTTC

clone_size: NA
d_call: NA
j_call: TRBJ2-5
v_call: TRBV4-1
cdr3_aa: CASRGPGEETQYF
cdr3_nt: TGCGCCAGCAGGGGGCCTGGCGAGGAGACCCAGTACTTC

clone_size: once
d_call: TRBD2
j_call: TRBJ2-3
v_call: TRBV19
cdr3_aa: CASSSPGLAGYTDTQYF
cdr3_nt: TGTGCCAGTAGTTCGCCGGGACTAGCGGGATACACAGATACGCAGTATTTT

clone_size: NA
d_call: NA
j_call: TRBJ1-1
v_call: TRBV12-3/TRBV12-4
cdr3_aa: CASSFVPRGEAFF
cdr3_nt: TGTGCCAGCAGTTTCGTCCCCCGGGGTGAAGCTTTCTTT

clone_size: NA
d_call: NA
j_call: TRBJ2-7
v_call: TRBV7-5
cdr3_aa: CARTTGLACILESYEQYF
cdr3_nt: TGTGCCAGAACCACGGGACTAGCGTGTATCCTAGAGTCCTACGAGCAGTACTTC

clone_size: NA
d_call: NA
j_call: TRBJ2-3
v_call: TRBV5-1
cdr3_aa: CASSLALDTQYF
cdr3_nt: TGCGCCAGCAGCTTGGCCCTGGATACGCAGTATTTT

clone_size: NA
d_call: TRBD2
j_call: TRBJ2-3
v_call: TRBV6-4
cdr3_aa: CASSDSASGGTDTQYF
cdr3_nt: TGTGCCAGCAGTGACTCGGCTAGCGGGGGCACAGATACGCAGTATTTT

clone_size: NA
d_call: TRBD1
j_call: TRBJ1-2
v_call: TRBV6-5
cdr3_aa: CASSPGGERYGYTF
cdr3_nt: TGTGCCAGCAGTCCAGGGGGCGAACGATATGGCTACACCTTC

clone_size: NA
d_call: TRBD1
j_call: TRBJ2-3
v_call: TRBV11-3
cdr3_aa: CASSLGTGYGDTQYF
cdr3_nt: TGTGCCAGCAGCTTGGGGACAGGGTACGGTGATACGCAGTATTTT

clone_size: NA
d_call: NA
j_call: TRBJ1-1
v_call: TRBV30
cdr3_aa: CAWRPPTGALGAFF
cdr3_nt: TGTGCCTGGAGACCCCCCACGGGGGCGCTTGGGGCTTTCTTT

clone_size: NA
d_call: NA
j_call: TRBJ2-3
v_call: TRBV6-4
cdr3_aa: CASGSGDGSGTQYF
cdr3_nt: TGTGCCAGCGGGTCGGGGGACGGGTCCGGGACGCAGTATTTT

clone_size: NA
d_call: NA
j_call: TRBJ1-5
v_call: TRBV27
cdr3_aa: CASSFLGGRQPQHF
cdr3_nt: TGTGCCAGCAGTTTTCTGGGTGGAAGGCAGCCCCAGCATTTT

clone_size: NA
d_call: NA
j_call: TRBJ1-3
v_call: TRBV28
cdr3_aa: CASSNELPSLGNTIYF
cdr3_nt: TGTGCCAGCAGCAATGAACTTCCTTCTCTTGGAAACACCATATATTTT

clone_size: NA
d_call: NA
j_call: TRBJ2-3
v_call: TRBV30
cdr3_aa: CAWNRGLTDTQYF
cdr3_nt: TGTGCCTGGAATCGGGGGCTCACAGATACGCAGTATTTT

clone_size: NA
d_call: NA
j_call: TRBJ1-1
v_call: TRBV6-2/TRBV6-3
cdr3_aa: CASSYRGAPEAFF
cdr3_nt: TGTGCCAGCAGTTATCGGGGGGCTCCTGAAGCTTTCTTT

clone_size: NA
d_call: NA
j_call: TRBJ1-1
v_call: TRBV5-1
cdr3_aa: CASSLGLGTVEAFF
cdr3_nt: TGCGCCAGCAGCTTGGGGCTGGGTACAGTTGAAGCTTTCTTT

clone_size: NA
d_call: NA
j_call: TRBJ1-5
v_call: TRBV28
cdr3_aa: CASSSHPRTDSNQPQHF
cdr3_nt: TGTGCCAGCAGTTCCCACCCCCGGACAGATAGCAATCAGCCCCAGCATTTT

clone_size: NA
d_call: NA
j_call: TRBJ1-4
v_call: TRBV5-1
cdr3_aa: CASSLASGDRKLFF
cdr3_nt: TGCGCCAGCAGCTTGGCGTCAGGCGACAGAAAACTGTTTTTT

clone_size: NA
d_call: NA
j_call: TRBJ1-6
v_call: TRBV18
cdr3_aa: CASSPVAGQISSPLHF
cdr3_nt: TGTGCCAGCTCACCCGTAGCAGGACAGATAAGCTCACCCCTCCACTTT

clone_size: NA
d_call: NA
j_call: TRBJ1-1
v_call: TRBV18
cdr3_aa: CASSPLLAGTSTEAFF
cdr3_nt: TGTGCCAGCTCACCCCTACTCGCAGGGACGTCCACTGAAGCTTTCTTT

clone_size: few
d_call: TRBD2
j_call: TRBJ2-1
v_call: TRBV24-1
cdr3_aa: CATSDPTSGGAGYNEQFF
cdr3_nt: TGTGCCACCAGTGACCCCACTAGCGGGGGGGCGGGGTACAATGAGCAGTTCTTC

clone_size: NA
d_call: TRBD1
j_call: TRBJ1-5
v_call: TRBV18
cdr3_aa: CASSPEGAANQPQHF
cdr3_nt: TGTGCCAGCTCACCAGAGGGGGCCGCCAATCAGCCCCAGCATTTT

clone_size: NA
d_call: NA
j_call: TRBJ1-2
v_call: TRBV7-9
cdr3_aa: CASSLDRNRPSNYGYTF
cdr3_nt: TGTGCCAGCAGCTTAGACCGAAACAGACCCTCTAACTATGGCTACACCTTC

clone_size: NA
d_call: NA
j_call: TRBJ1-2
v_call: TRBV9
cdr3_aa: CASSPGQSYGYTF
cdr3_nt: TGTGCCAGCAGCCCTGGACAGAGTTATGGCTACACCTTC

clone_size: NA
d_call: NA
j_call: TRBJ1-1
v_call: TRBV7-2
cdr3_aa: CASSLATTTHTEAFF
cdr3_nt: TGTGCCAGCAGCTTAGCGACGACGACGCACACTGAAGCTTTCTTT

clone_size: once
d_call: TRBD2
j_call: TRBJ2-3
v_call: TRBV6-5
cdr3_aa: CASIFGGGATDTQYF
cdr3_nt: TGTGCCAGCATTTTCGGCGGGGGGGCCACAGATACGCAGTATTTT